The 23 T cell receptor beta chains given below trace back to one sample, sequenced in a study of somatic mutations in cytotoxic T cells in rheumatoid arthritis. Method: immunoSEQ multiplex PCR; TCRdb's copy keeps in-frame clones and lacks some. The sample records 15,000 to 20,000 clones, less than 85% being singletons. Sequencing used CD8+ T cells sorted from blood. These receptors all stem from a woman in her forties with rheumatoid arthritis.

The chain couples TRBV15 to TRBJ2-2, with D possibly TRBD1 on 6 matching bases. CDR1 is LNHNV, CDR2 YYDKDF, per germline (reference sequence). Trimming removed 1 base from V and 7 bases from J, with 19 bases in between. The CDR3 has 17 residues. The CDR3 sequence: CATSRVPETGLFGELFF. Here the CDR3 DNA reads TGTGCCACCAGCAGAGTCCCCGAGACAGGCTTGTTCGGGGAGCTGTTTTTT.

The chain's CDR3 is CAIGGASNEQFF. The CDR3 nucleotides are TGTGCCATCGGCGGAGCGTCCAATGAGCAGTTCTTC. V usage is TRBV28 and J usage is TRBJ2-1, with D unresolved. The CDR3 is 12 amino acids. The germline V gene has CDR1 MDHEN and CDR2 SYDVKM. V was trimmed by 10 bases and J by 6 bases, leaving 13 bases between them.

V usage is TRBV27 and J usage is TRBJ2-7, with 10 positions matching TRBD1. Germline V CDR1 and CDR2: MNHEY, SMNVEV (reference sequence). The CDR3 totals 14 residues. Trimming at V came to 9 bases and at J to 6 bases, leaving 11 bases not matched to a gene. The CDR3 nucleotides read TGTGCCAGTTCCTGGGGACAGGGGTCGCTCGAGCAGTACTTC. This gives the protein CASSWGQGSLEQYF.

The chain carries TRBV5-6 and TRBJ2-5; D possibly corresponds to TRBD2 (6 bases). Trimming took 1 base from V and 4 from J, leaving 8 bases between them. Per the germline V gene, CDR1 is SGHDT and CDR2 is YYEEEE. CDR3 length: 13 amino acids. The CDR3: CASSLPGGETQYF. CDR3 nucleotides: TGTGCCAGCAGCTTGCCCGGGGGAGAGACCCAGTACTTC.

V is TRBV4-1 and J is TRBJ2-5, with 8 bases identical to TRBD1. The J call may be in error: the DNA end matches TRBJ2-7 better. The CDR3 spans 14 residues. Germline CDR1 is MGHRA and CDR2 is YSYEKL. The DNA of the CDR3 is TGCGCCAGCAGTCGGGACAGGAGTTCCTACGAGCAGTACTTC. Protein sequence: CASSRDRSSYEQYF.

J is TRBJ1-2 and V is TRBV27; TRBD1 is a possible D gene (6 bases). The length of the CDR3 is 15 residues. Germline V gene sequence: CDR1 MNHEY, CDR2 SMNVEV (reference sequence). Trimming pared 4 bases from V and 2 bases from J, leaving 14 bases between. The chain's CDR3 is CASSSLTGANYGYTF. CDR3 nucleotide sequence: TGTGCCAGCAGTTCCCTGACAGGAGCCAACTATGGCTACACCTTC.

The rearrangement uses TRBV10-1 and TRBJ2-1; possible D gene TRBD2, 5 bases. V was shortened by 3 bases and J by 9 bases, with 9 bases between the two germline ends. CDR1 and CDR2 from the germline V gene are WNHNN and SYGVQD (reference sequence). CDR3 length: 12 residues. The CDR3, as DNA: TGCGCCAGCAGTGACTTCGCGGGTGAGCAGTTCTTC. Its protein is CASSDFAGEQFF.

The rearrangement joins TRBV9 to TRBJ2-3, with 7 bases matching TRBD2. The V and J ends lost 4 bases and 5 bases, in that order; junction bases with no gene match: 10. Germline lookup yields CDR1 SGDLS and CDR2 YYNGEE. The CDR3 is 15 residues long. Here the CDR3 DNA reads TGTGCCAGCAGCCACCAACGGGGGGTCCAAGATACGCAGTATTTT. This encodes CASSHQRGVQDTQYF.

Remarks on this clone: One junction end disagrees with the germline gene, perhaps due to a read error. The chain couples TRBV27 to TRBJ1-3; D is unclear. Germline CDR1 reads MNHEY; CDR2 reads SMNVEV (reference sequence). The CDR3 covers 16 residues. Written as DNA, the CDR3 is TGTGCCAGCGGGGAAGGAGGAGGAAAGGGTGGAAACACCGTATATTTT. This gives the protein CASGEGGGKGGNTVYF.

The chain is built from TRBV15 and TRBJ2-5; D may be TRBD2 (6 bases). CDR3 length: 15 residues. V was trimmed by 5 bases and J by 4 bases, leaving 17 bases between them. Germline CDR1 is LNHNV and CDR2 is YYDKDF (reference sequence). This chain's CDR3 is CATSSRRDSRETQYF. CDR3 DNA sequence: TGTGCCACCAGCTCGCGCCGGGACTCAAGAGAGACCCAGTACTTC.

The chain uses TRBV7-8 and TRBJ1-6; D gene unclear. This CDR3 comprises 17 residues. V lost 5 bases and J 5 bases, leaving 19 bases between the germline ends. Looked up from germline, CDR1 is SGHVS and CDR2 is FQNEAQ. This CDR3 is CASSQTPQAGDNSPLHF. The CDR3 DNA sequence: TGTGCCAGCAGCCAAACCCCCCAGGCAGGCGATAATTCACCCCTCCACTTT.

This rearrangement joins TRBV6-5 to TRBJ1-2, with a tentative D call TRBD1 (5 bases). The CDR3 covers 15 residues. The V and J ends lost 8 bases and 1 base respectively, with 17 bases between them. Germline CDR1 is MNHEY and CDR2 is SVGAGI. CDR3 nucleotide sequence: TGTGCCAGCGGGGGGTCACATAACAGTAACTATGGCTACACCTTC. Translating it yields CASGGSHNSNYGYTF.

The chain joins TRBV4-1 to TRBJ2-7; 11 bases fit TRBD2. The germline gives CDR1 MGHRA, CDR2 YSYEKL. Trimming cost V 4 bases and J 4 bases; bases outside gene matches: 3. There are 14 residues in the CDR3. The CDR3 DNA follows: TGCGCCAGCAGCCCCGGGACTAGCGGATACGAGCAGTACTTC. Translation gives CASSPGTSGYEQYF.

The chain carries TRBV5-6 and TRBJ2-1; perhaps TRBD1 as D (6 bases). The V gene's germline CDR1 is SGHDT and CDR2 YYEEEE. V was trimmed by 0 bases and J by 10 bases, leaving 8 bases between them. This CDR3 spans 12 amino acids. CDR3 nucleotides: TGTGCCAGCAGCTTGGTCAGGGGAGAGCAGTTCTTC. Amino acids: CASSLVRGEQFF.

This clone was observed once. J is TRBJ2-7 and V is TRBV19, with 15 bases lining up with TRBD2. The trim removed 4 bases at V and 1 base at J, leaving 8 bases unmatched. From germline, CDR1 is LNHDA and CDR2 SQIVND (reference sequence). The CDR3 has 18 amino acids. The CDR3 protein is CASSTGLAGGPGSYEQYF. CDR3 nucleotide sequence: TGTGCCAGTAGTACCGGACTAGCGGGGGGGCCGGGTTCCTACGAGCAGTACTTC.

The chain combines TRBV27 with TRBJ2-2, with D perhaps matching TRBD1 (5 bases). V lost 7 bases and J 7 bases, leaving 22 bases between the germline ends. CDR1 is MNHEY, CDR2 SMNVEV, per germline (reference sequence). The CDR3 length is 16 residues. The CDR3 DNA reads TGTGCCAGCACACCTCAGCCAGGGCTGCTCAGCGGGGAGCTGTTTTTT. Amino acid sequence: CASTPQPGLLSGELFF.

Turning to this clone: At the DNA level, this CDR3 is encoded by other sequences in the same sample as well. This chain joins TRBV5-8 and TRBJ1-1; D is unclear. Germline CDR1 is SGHTS and CDR2 is YDEGEE. V lost 0 bases to trimming and J lost 6 bases, with 12 bases between them. The CDR3 runs to 14 residues. CDR3 region: CASSLDGGLPEAFF. DNA of the CDR3: TGTGCCAGCAGCTTGGACGGTGGGCTGCCTGAAGCTTTCTTT.

This clone was counted between two and nine times. One end of the junction does not line up with germline, which may come from a read error. Other DNA sequences in this specimen translate into the identical CDR3. V is TRBV4-1 and J is TRBJ2-7; D possibly corresponds to TRBD2 (5 bases). Germline lookup yields CDR1 MGHRA and CDR2 YSYEKL. CDR3 length: 15 residues. The CDR3 DNA is TGTGCCAGCAGCCAAGGGCTAGCAAGTATCGACGAGCAGTACTTC. This codes for CASSQGLASIDEQYF.

This chain uses TRBV5-4 with TRBJ2-3, with 14 bases identical to TRBD2. The V and J ends lost 3 bases and 1 base, in that order; junction bases with no gene match: 7. The CDR3 length is 18 residues. Germline-derived CDR1 and CDR2 are SGHNT and YYREEE (reference sequence). The CDR3 reads CASSSGTSGSLGTDTQYF. CDR3 DNA sequence: TGTGCCAGCAGCTCTGGGACTAGCGGGAGTCTGGGCACAGATACGCAGTATTTT. The full variable domain, completed using reference TRBV5-4 and TRBJ2-3, is ETGVTQSPTHLIKTRGQQVTLRCSSQSGHNTVSWYQQALGQGPQFIFQYYREEENGRGNFPPRFSGLQFPNYSSELNVNALELDDSALYLCASSSGTSGSLGTDTQYFGPGTRLTVL.

The gene calls are TRBV6-5 and TRBJ1-2; 7 positions match TRBD1. Germline CDR1 MNHEY, CDR2 SVGAGI. CDR3 length: 12 amino acids. The V segment lost 5 bases and the J segment 4 bases; nucleotides outside the gene matches: 1. The chain's CDR3 is CASSGTAYGYTF. CDR3 in DNA: TGTGCCAGCAGTGGGACAGCCTATGGCTACACCTTC.

This chain uses TRBV30 with TRBJ2-1, with 13 bases lining up with TRBD2. V shed 5 bases and J 8 bases; nucleotides not matched to a gene: 0. The CDR3 covers 12 residues. CDR1 and CDR2 from the germline V gene are GTSNPN and SVGIG (reference sequence). CDR3 in DNA: TGTGCCTGGGGACTAGCGGGGGATGAGCAGTTCTTC. Translating it yields CAWGLAGDEQFF.

The gene calls are TRBV7-9 and TRBJ2-7; D is unresolved. CDR3 size: 13 residues. The V and J ends lost 1 base and 4 bases respectively, with 8 bases between them. Germline loops: CDR1 SEHNR, CDR2 FQNEAQ (reference sequence). The chain's CDR3 is CASSLGQVYEQYF. CDR3 nucleotides: TGTGCCAGCAGCTTAGGGCAGGTTTACGAGCAGTACTTC. The full variable domain, its missing parts supplied by reference TRBV7-9 and TRBJ2-7, is DTGVSQNPRHKITKRGQNVTFRCDPISEHNRLYWYRQTLGQGPEFLTYFQNEAQLEKSRLLSDRFSAERPKGSFSTLEIQRTEQGDSAMYLCASSLGQVYEQYFGPGTRLTVT.

The chain employs TRBV15 and TRBJ2-7; D is uncertain. Germline loops: CDR1 LNHNV, CDR2 YYDKDF (reference sequence). Trimming pared 0 bases from V and 7 bases from J, leaving 13 bases between. The CDR3 runs to 14 residues. Written as DNA, the CDR3 is TGTGCCACCAGCAGAGATGGAAGGCAGGATGAGCAGTACTTC. Protein product: CATSRDGRQDEQYF.